A single T cell receptor (beta chain) is shown here with its context. What this receptor recognizes is not known. No qualities accompany the bases; no much larger clone lies one base away. Sample time point, as interpreted from the label and publication: about 28 days (+/-7) after the second vaccine dose. This specimen's treatment or condition label, interpreted: meningococcal conjugate vaccine given as trial control. Samples from vaccinated people were obtained from the UK trials COV001 and COV002, which included a single-blind randomized controlled phase 2/3 trial of AZD1222 (ChAdOx1 nCoV-19) in healthy adults. Trial participant PBMC samples were collected at day 0 and day 28 after the second dose for TCRbeta chain sequencing. The data were obtained in a study of T cell responses to AZD1222 COVID-19 vaccine (dated by TCRdb to the early 2020s). About the full investigation: TCR sequencing covered 230 or so trial participants: 200 to 220 given two doses of AZD1222 and some 25 given two doses of MenACWY control vaccine. Trial participants were enrolled by age into 18-55, 56-69 and 70-plus year subgroups, with roughly 150, 30 and 60 TCR-sequenced participants respectively.

The CDR3 regions of human TCRbeta chains were analyzed by immunosequencing. The study's processing was this. TCRs in the repertoires were matched against a reference library of SARS-CoV-2-specific TCRs that had been generated with the MIRA antigen-specificity platform. Breadth was defined as the fraction of unique TCRs that were SARS-CoV-2-associated, and depth was defined as the fraction of total T cells that were SARS-CoV-2-associated. Using the MIRA data, every spike-specific TCR was mapped to the spike region that the TCR reacted to and assigned to either a CD4 or a CD8 class. Log10-transformed breadth and depth values were compared by one-way ANOVA with Sidak's multiple comparisons tests. Imported from immuneACCESS, the table was reduced by TCRdb to in-frame sequences with V and J called. These copies leave out some clones; in studies compared against another copy, an unresolved V gene accounts for under half, and the cause of the remainder is not known. V and J calls and clone size are those listed in that table; D and trimming were worked out from the DNA. The sample records around 140,000 clones, 91% of which are singletons. Around 6.9% of the sample is held by the ten biggest clonotypes.

Here V drops 8 bases and J drops 10 bases, and the junction holds 7 bases not matched to any gene. There are 11 amino acids in the CDR3, from cysteine to phenylalanine inclusive. This entry keeps only the CDR3 DNA: 33 bases, framed from base 1. The CDR1 and CDR2 encoded by the germline V gene are SQVTM and ANQGSEA. What the research found in general, with its limitations: Because no day 14 peak-response samples were available, the repertoires could be characterized only after the peak T cell response. Reportedly, close to half of the unique spike-specific TCRs recognized epitopes lying outside the regions that are mutated in the B.1.351 and B.1.1.7 variants. Participants were mostly white British, with more females than males. The authors suggested clonal diversity may have been underestimated. CD4 TCRs associated with the vaccine covered the entire spike protein, and the dominant responses were in regions 160-218 and 743-854. The 56-69-year group was small, and its depth increase did not reach significance, likely because of low power. Conclusions about previously exposed vaccinees are limited because only five to seven AZD1222 recipients were SARS-CoV-2 seropositive at baseline. A significant rise in spike-specific TCR breadth and depth was observed after two AZD1222 doses relative to day 0 and relative to MenACWY recipients.

The sequencing here drew on peripheral blood, taken 28 days after the second dose of the MenACWY control vaccine. The receptor was derived from an adult who received the MenACWY meningococcal vaccine as a control. The receptor chain draws on TRBV29-1 and TRBJ2-1, with 8 middle bases fitting TRBD1. The DNA is as follows: TGCAGCAAAGGACAGGGAGGAGAGCAGTTCTTC. The translation is CSKGQGGEQFF.